Below are 28 T cell receptor beta chains sequenced from a single sample in a study of blood T cell repertoires in COVID-19. The repertoire was sequenced with immunoSEQ multiplex PCR; TCRdb's copy has only in-frame clones and lacks some. Found here are 55,000 to 85,000 clones, over 75% of them singletons; the top ten hold under 13%. Sequencing input: peripheral blood. The receptors originated from a woman aged 18-29 years with acute or convalescent COVID-19.

This sequence joins TRBV6-5 and TRBJ1-2, with 8 positions matching TRBD1. This CDR3 is built from 14 residues. V lost 8 bases and J lost 4; bases outside the gene matches: 9. Germline V CDR1 and CDR2: MNHEY, SVGAGI. The CDR3 loop reads CASSDRGQLYGYTF. CDR3 sequence (DNA): TGTGCCAGCTCTGACAGGGGCCAACTCTATGGCTACACCTTC.

This clone showed up just a few times. This chain links TRBV14 with TRBJ1-3; no clear D gene. The CDR3 runs to 15 residues. Trimming left V 0 bases short and J 3 bases short, with 9 bases between. CDR1 is SGHDN, CDR2 FVKESK, per germline. CDR3 region: CASSQEHGVGNTIYF. CDR3 coding DNA: TGTGCCAGCAGCCAAGAACACGGGGTTGGAAACACCATATATTTT.

The chain combines TRBV6-1 with TRBJ2-5; D perhaps matches TRBD1 (6 bases). Between the trimmed V and J ends, which lost 2 bases and 5 bases, there was a span of 15 bases. This CDR3 has 15 amino acids. Germline assignment: CDR1 MNHNS and CDR2 SASEGT. The CDR3 loop is CASSELLGAQETQYF. In DNA form, the CDR3 reads TGTGCCAGCAGTGAATTGCTGGGGGCGCAGGAGACCCAGTACTTC.

V and J are TRBV29-1 and TRBJ1-1; no definite D call. V lost 5 bases and J 4 bases, leaving 17 bases between the germline ends. Germline values: CDR1 SQVTM, CDR2 ANQGSEA. This CDR3 region has 14 residues. CDR3: CSVQVDPVLTEAFF. The DNA for the CDR3 is TGCAGCGTTCAGGTCGACCCTGTCCTCACTGAAGCTTTCTTT. The full variable domain, with the rest looked up from reference TRBV29-1 and TRBJ1-1, is SAVISQKPSRDICQRGTSLTIQCQVDSQVTMMFWYRQQPGQSLTLIATANQGSEATYESGFVIDKFPISRPNLTFSTLTVSNMSPEDSSIYLCSVQVDPVLTEAFFGQGTRLTVV.

This clone was recorded only once. This chain connects TRBV6-6 to TRBJ1-4; D gene unclear. The CDR3 contains 14 residues. The ends were cut back, 2 bases at V and 8 bases at J, with 12 bases in the middle. The germline gives CDR1 MNHNY, CDR2 SVGAGI (reference sequence). The CDR3 here is CASSYGVGREKLFF. Here the CDR3 DNA reads TGTGCCAGCAGTTACGGGGTCGGGAGGGAAAAACTGTTTTTT.

This clone was recorded once. The chain joins TRBV6-1 to TRBJ1-2; 7 nucleotides match TRBD1. After removal of 4 bases from V and 7 bases from J, the junction contained 18 bases not matched to a gene. This CDR3 is built from 17 residues. Germline CDR1 and CDR2: MNHNS and SASEGT. CDR3 region: CASSGQDNRGIFRGYTF. The CDR3 DNA reads TGTGCCAGCAGTGGACAGGACAACAGGGGTATATTTCGTGGCTACACCTTC.

This rearrangement joins TRBV4-3 to TRBJ1-4; 8 bases fit TRBD1. CDR1 and CDR2 from the germline V gene are LGHNA and YSLEER. This CDR3 spans 16 amino acids. The ends lost 1 base at V and 2 bases at J; junction bases unmatched: 3. The CDR3 here is CASSQGDRGTNEKLFF. The CDR3 bases are TGCGCCAGCAGCCAAGGTGACAGGGGCACTAATGAAAAACTGTTTTTT.

V gene TRBV13 combines with J gene TRBJ2-1; 8 bases align to TRBD1. V trimming: 0 bases; J trimming: 4 bases; junction bases outside the gene matches: 2. The CDR3 is 15 residues long. The germline CDR1 and CDR2 sequences are PRHDT and FYEKMQ (reference sequence). The CDR3 nucleotides read TGTGCCAGCAGCTTAGGCGGACAGGGTTACAATGAGCAGTTCTTC. It specifies CASSLGGQGYNEQFF.

A remark on this clone: Additional DNA sequences in this sample encode the identical CDR3. The chain combines TRBV19 with TRBJ1-5, with D uncertain. From germline, CDR1 is LNHDA and CDR2 SQIVND (reference sequence). The CDR3 has 15 residues. The ends were cut back, 3 bases at V and 0 bases at J, with 9 bases in the middle. CDR3 loop: CASSIGGDSNQPQHF. The CDR3 nucleotides are TGTGCCAGTAGTATTGGAGGAGATAGCAATCAGCCCCAGCATTTT.

This clone was recorded once. The CDR3 DNA reads TGTGCCAGTAGTACCAGTGCGGGCCATGGAAACACCATATATTTT. Its translation is CASSTSAGHGNTIYF. The chain is built from TRBV19 and TRBJ1-3; no firm D call. The V gene's germline CDR1 is LNHDA and CDR2 SQIVND (reference sequence). The CDR3 contains 15 residues. Trimming took 4 bases from V and 3 from J, leaving 13 bases between them.

The V and J genes are TRBV3-1 (or the pseudogene TRBV3-2) and TRBJ2-1, with a weak D call TRBD2 (6 bases). V was shortened by 0 bases and J by 3 bases, with 9 bases between the two germline ends. There are 15 residues in the CDR3. Germline V CDR1 and CDR2: LGHDT, YNNKEL (reference sequence). The CDR3 region has the DNA TGTGCCAGCAGCCAAGAAACGGGGGACTACAATGAGCAGTTCTTC. This gives the protein CASSQETGDYNEQFF.

The V gene is TRBV4-3, the J gene TRBJ2-1; 8 bases match TRBD2. Germline CDR1 is LGHNA and CDR2 is YSLEER. The J segment lost 5 bases and the V segment lost 0 bases, leaving 6 bases of the junction unmatched. This CDR3 contains 16 residues. The CDR3 here is CASSQEGTRAHNEQFF. The DNA for the CDR3 is TGCGCCAGCAGCCAAGAAGGGACTAGGGCCCACAATGAGCAGTTCTTC.

The chain carries TRBV3-1 (or the pseudogene TRBV3-2) and TRBJ2-1, with D possibly matching TRBD2 (6 bases). The V gene's germline CDR1 is LGHDT and CDR2 YNNKEL (reference sequence). V was shortened by 0 bases and J by 5 bases, with 11 bases between the two germline ends. This CDR3 contains 15 residues. The CDR3 sequence is CASSQDPGENNEQFF. The DNA for the CDR3 is TGTGCCAGCAGCCAAGATCCGGGGGAGAACAATGAGCAGTTCTTC.

The chain links TRBV19 to TRBJ1-1, with D perhaps TRBD1 (6 bases). The length of the CDR3 is 14 residues. V gave up 6 bases and J gave up 0 bases, with 11 bases separating them. Germline assignment: CDR1 LNHDA and CDR2 SQIVND (reference sequence). The CDR3 sequence: CASRPGHMNTEAFF. CDR3 in DNA: TGTGCCAGTAGGCCGGGACACATGAACACTGAAGCTTTCTTT. The full variable domain, completed using reference TRBV19 and TRBJ1-1, is DGGITQSPKYLFRKEGQNVTLSCEQNLNHDAMYWYRQDPGQGLRLIYYSQIVNDFQKGDIAEGYSVSREKKESFPLTVTSAQKNPTAFYLCASRPGHMNTEAFFGQGTRLTVV.

V is TRBV5-1 and J is TRBJ1-6; D might be TRBD1 (6 bases). V lost 7 bases to trimming and J lost 8 bases, with 13 bases between them. The CDR3 consists of 13 residues. CDR1 is SGHRS and CDR2 is YFSETQ in the germline V gene. As DNA, the CDR3 is TGCGCCAGCTCCCGGGACACGGATTCACCCCTCCACTTT. This translates into CASSRDTDSPLHF.

The V gene is TRBV10-3, the J gene TRBJ1-1; a possible D gene is TRBD1 (5 bases). The V gene lost 4 bases and the J gene lost 3 bases, with 9 bases spanning the gap. CDR3 length: 13 amino acids. Germline CDR1 reads ENHRY; CDR2 reads SYGVKD. CDR3 sequence: CAISGTGDTEAFF. In DNA, the CDR3 is TGTGCCATCAGTGGCACGGGGGACACTGAAGCTTTCTTT.

This clone came up once. The rearrangement links TRBV6-2 or TRBV6-3 to TRBJ2-3; 9 bases are a match to TRBD2. The germline CDR1 and CDR2 sequences are MNHEY and SVGEGT. There are 15 residues in the CDR3. V gave up 4 bases and J gave up 0 bases; unmatched junction bases: 2. Written as DNA, the CDR3 is TGTGCCAGCAGTTCGACTAGCGGTAGCACAGATACGCAGTATTTT. Translation: CASSSTSGSTDTQYF.

The chain has TRBV4-3 and TRBJ2-1; D call uncertain. The V gene's germline CDR1 is LGHNA and CDR2 YSLEER. Deletions cut 0 bases from V and 7 bases from J, with 7 bases between. The CDR3 is 13 residues long. CDR3 in DNA: TGCGCCAGCAGCCAAGAAAACCAGAATGAGCAGTTCTTC. Amino acid sequence: CASSQENQNEQFF.

This clone was recorded only once. The chain joins TRBV18 to TRBJ1-2, with 8 bases fitting TRBD1. Looked up from germline, CDR1 is KGHSH and CDR2 is LQKENI. J gave up 1 base and V 3 bases, and 16 bases lay outside the gene matches. The CDR3 consists of 19 residues. The CDR3 protein is CASSPRSTTGARINYGYTF. DNA of the CDR3: TGTGCCAGCTCACCCCGATCTACGACAGGGGCGCGAATTAACTATGGCTACACCTTC.

In this sample, this clone turned up a few times. This chain connects TRBV6-1 to TRBJ1-2, with 7 positions matching TRBD1. This CDR3 region has 16 residues. V lost 0 bases, J lost 5 bases, and 9 bases stayed unmatched. Germline V gene data show CDR1 as MNHNS and CDR2 as SASEGT. CDR3 in amino acids: CASSEALRQGGYGYTF. The CDR3, as DNA: TGTGCCAGCAGTGAAGCGCTTCGACAGGGTGGTTATGGCTACACCTTC.

V gene TRBV3-1 (or the pseudogene TRBV3-2) combines with J gene TRBJ2-3, with TRBD2 matching 7 bases. Germline V lookup: CDR1 LGHDT, CDR2 YNNKEL (reference sequence). The CDR3 contains 16 residues. V was clipped by 1 base and J by 4 bases; unmatched bases: 8. DNA for the CDR3: TGTGCCAGCAGCCAAGGGGCGGGGGTTGGGGCAGATACGCAGTATTTT. It yields the protein CASSQGAGVGADTQYF.

This rearrangement joins TRBV4-2 to TRBJ1-2, with TRBD1 matching over 8 bases. Germline lookup yields CDR1 LGHNA and CDR2 YNFKEQ. After removal of 0 bases from V and 7 bases from J, the junction contained 7 bases not matched to a gene. The CDR3 length is 15 residues. The CDR3 loop reads CASSQDYQGAFGYTF. CDR3 DNA sequence: TGTGCCAGCAGCCAAGATTATCAGGGGGCATTTGGCTACACCTTC.

V is TRBV6-5 and J is TRBJ2-4, with D unclear. Germline V gives CDR1 MNHEY, CDR2 SVGAGI. The V gene lost 0 bases and the J gene lost 5 bases, with 8 bases spanning the gap. The CDR3 runs to 14 residues. CDR3 sequence reads: CASSYSPGQNIQYF. DNA of the CDR3: TGTGCCAGCAGTTACTCTCCAGGCCAAAACATTCAGTACTTC.

J is TRBJ1-2 and V is TRBV4-3, with TRBD1 as a possible D gene (6 bases). V lost 0 bases and J lost 6, with 20 bases in between. CDR1 is LGHNA, CDR2 YSLEER, per germline. The CDR3 runs to 17 residues. Here the CDR3 DNA reads TGCGCCAGCAGCCAAGATAGTGGCCCAGGGGTTCGTGATGGCTACACCTTC. This translates into CASSQDSGPGVRDGYTF.

This chain joins TRBV11-2 and TRBJ2-1; 10 bases are shared with TRBD2. CDR3 length: 14 residues. Looked up from germline, CDR1 is SGHAT and CDR2 is FQNNGV. V lost 7 bases, J lost 6 bases, and 6 bases stayed unmatched. CDR3 sequence reads: CASNVTSGANEQFF. The CDR3 DNA reads as TGTGCCAGCAACGTCACTAGCGGGGCCAATGAGCAGTTCTTC.

The chain has TRBV30 and TRBJ1-4; D perhaps matches TRBD1 (5 bases). The CDR3 runs to 15 residues. Germline-derived CDR1 and CDR2 are GTSNPN and SVGIG (reference sequence). V was trimmed by 0 bases and J by 4 bases, leaving 12 bases between them. This CDR3 is CAWSVPGVRNEKLFF. CDR3 DNA sequence: TGTGCCTGGAGTGTACCGGGGGTGCGTAATGAAAAACTGTTTTTT.

The genes are TRBV4-1 and TRBJ1-2; D remains ambiguous. The V end was cut by 0 bases, the J end by 6 bases, with 14 bases between. This CDR3 is built from 15 residues. Germline-derived CDR1 and CDR2 are MGHRA and YSYEKL. CDR3 bases: TGCGCCAGCAGCCAAGATCTGTCGGGAGGGAATGGCTACACCTTC. Its protein product is CASSQDLSGGNGYTF.

The rearrangement joins TRBV27 to TRBJ1-1; 8 bases are a match to TRBD1. CDR3 length: 14 amino acids. Losses at the gene ends were 5 bases for V and 5 bases for J; bases not matched to a gene: 7. Germline V lookup: CDR1 MNHEY, CDR2 SMNVEV (reference sequence). CDR3 sequence: CASSLKQGGTEAFF. The CDR3 coding sequence is TGTGCCAGCAGTCTTAAACAGGGGGGTACTGAAGCTTTCTTT.